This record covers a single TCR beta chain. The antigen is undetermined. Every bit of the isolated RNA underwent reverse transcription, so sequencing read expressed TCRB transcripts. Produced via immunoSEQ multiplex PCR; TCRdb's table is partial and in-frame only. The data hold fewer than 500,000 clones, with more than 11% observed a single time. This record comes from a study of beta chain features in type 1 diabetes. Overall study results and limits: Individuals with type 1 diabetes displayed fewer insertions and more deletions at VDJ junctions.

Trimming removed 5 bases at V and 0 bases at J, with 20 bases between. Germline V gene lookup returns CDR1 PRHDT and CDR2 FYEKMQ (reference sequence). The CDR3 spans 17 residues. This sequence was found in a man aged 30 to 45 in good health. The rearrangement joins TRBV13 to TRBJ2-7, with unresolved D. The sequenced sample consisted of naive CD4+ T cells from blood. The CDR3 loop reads CASSGQYHVESSYEQYF. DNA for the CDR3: TGTGCCAGCAGCGGCCAATACCATGTTGAAAGCTCCTACGAGCAGTACTTC.